The clone carrying this T cell receptor beta chain came up many times. As yet, its antigen is unknown. This record comes from a study of identical twins. Study-wide findings and caveats: With abundant cord blood beta clonotypes, insertions were fewer; memory repertoires showed no such pattern. Analyses of zero insertions could be partly confounded by invariant MAIT and iNKT cells. Out-of-frame TCR alpha sharing observed in monozygotic twins exceeded model estimates.

Via MiXCR, TCRdb re-called the 5' RACE reads, giving one row per CDR3 protein. The sample holds approximately 150,000 distinct CDR3 sequences, under 4.5% seen once. The sample was memory T cells sorted from blood. This TCR derives from a man aged 18-30 years in good health.

CDR3 bases: TGCGCCAGCAGCCAAGATCGGGGGGCCAACTCCTACAATGAGCAGTTCTTC. As protein: CASSQDRGANSYNEQFF. The rearrangement joins TRBV4-3 to TRBJ2-1; a weak D match, TRBD2 (7 bases). Looked up from germline, CDR1 is LGHNA and CDR2 is YSLEER. The V gene lost 0 bases and the J gene lost 0 bases, with 12 bases spanning the gap. This CDR3 contains 17 residues.